These T cell receptor beta chains were read from a single sample in a study of blood T cell repertoires in COVID-19. Method: immunoSEQ multiplex PCR; TCRdb's copy keeps in-frame clones and lacks some. There are roughly 200,000 clones in the sample; around nine tenths occur only once, and approximately 4% lies in the top ten. Sequenced sample: PBMCs or T cells enriched from blood (not recorded which). The receptors derive from a woman aged 30 to 39 who had been exposed to COVID-19. The CDR3 runs from the conserved cysteine through the conserved F or W. The order of the fields is V gene, CDR3 protein.

TRBV2 CASSVVRENTEAFF
TRBV27 CASSLSVEVPYEQYF
TRBV11-3 CASSFTGYNEQFF
TRBV6-5 CASSYSSDRLNTEAFF
TRBV27 CATLPRLDSYEQYF
TRBV19 CASSIKRTGGYEQYF
TRBV10-3 CAVATETAYGYTF
TRBV2 CASKRGGAYNEQFF
TRBV9 CASSVADRGSGQGAEAFF
TRBV7-9 CASSLTSYGYTF
TRBV3-1/TRBV3-2 CASTSRGSGGDTQYF
TRBV7-3 CASSLQGQVQETQYF
TRBV11-2 CASSLDGQGERAKNIQYF
TRBV25-1 CASIQDSTYEQYF
TRBV5-6 CASSLGVAGGPRATDTQYF
TRBV5-1 CASRQPYRGSSYNEQFF
TRBV5-1 CASSPGTGNTEAFF
TRBV24-1 CATSATGQPNYGYTF
TRBV7-9 CASSLEKVGSGGCTDTQYF
TRBV6-1 CASSEGDIPSYEQYF
TRBV5-8 CASSLSDSNYGYTF
TRBV18 CASSPPGTTYNEQFF
TRBV7-2 CASSLDGRGREKLFF
TRBV30 CAWNQGANSPLHF
TRBV10-3 CATSQGVLAYEQYF
TRBV3-1/TRBV3-2 CASGAWGLAGGRSTDTQYF
TRBV7-9 CASSSFNRDRLDGYTF
TRBV5-6 CASSFLGDRGSHEQFF
TRBV19 CASKDRGRQPQHF
TRBV5-5 CASSSGTSGAEQFF
TRBV19 CASSTKQGAYSNQPQHF
TRBV6-5 CASSYPTPNSPLHF
TRBV4-2 CASSQGTAGGFYEQYF
TRBV19 CASRSGTDNTEAFF
TRBV5-1 CASSEAGTGGSGNGYTF
TRBV5-5 CASSLVQGYGYTF
TRBV28 CATARASGGGNEQFF
TRBV2 CASTFRGFTNEKLFF
TRBV7-8 CASSRETFIVSQPQHF
TRBV6-6 CASSYVSSGSDEQFF
TRBV2 CASRGQLNTEAFF
TRBV6-5 CASSTTGGRGEAFF